The text below deals with one T cell receptor (beta chain). Its cognate antigen has yet to be identified. Base qualities are missing; no much larger clone stands one base away. This entry belongs to a study of blood T cell repertoires in COVID-19 (dated by TCRdb to the early 2020s). Broadly, across the study: The collaborator samples originated in the United States, Italy and Spain and spanned the acute and convalescent phases of COVID-19. The material from the prospective study consisted of cDNA or gDNA derived from T cells, B-cell-depleted T cells, or PBMCs. The repertoires were made available in a free public database intended to serve as a resource for research on the immune response to SARS-CoV-2. The samples were drawn from the first 160 participants of the ongoing ImmuneRACE study and from 1,254 subjects provided by 6 global collaborators. Where available, HLA class I and class II types were obtained from metadata supplied by the sample provider rather than from assay-based typing. The dataset comprised deeply sampled blood TCRbeta repertoires from subjects exposed to, actively infected with, or recovered from COVID-19. Sample metadata almost always included a de-identified subject ID, COVID-19 status, age in years and sex.

Beyond this particular receptor, the publication reports: The quantity of clinical and demographic metadata differed by source and by participant and was supplied without curation.

Samples from volunteer blood donors who had recovered from COVID-19 were contributed by a second Seattle source. The collaborating institutions used their own protocols to collect whole blood in K2EDTA tubes. For TCRbeta analysis, collaborators shipped samples in one of three forms: frozen whole blood, isolated PBMCs, or DNA extracted from either of those sample types. TCRbeta CDR3 regions were amplified from genomic DNA using the immunoSEQ Assay, a bias-controlled multiplex PCR. The paper's processing steps were these. The number of nucleated cells in each sample was estimated from the amplification of reference gene primers within the assay. Sequence reads were collapsed and filtered to measure the absolute abundance of every unique TCRbeta CDR3 rearrangement. For each sample, productive Simpson clonality was calculated by taking the square root of Simpson's diversity index across productive rearrangements. Entries here come from immuneACCESS through TCRdb and include only in-frame sequences with V and J called. Some clones fail to appear in such tables; in the studies checked, an unresolved V gene covers under half of the shortfall, and the cause of the remainder is unknown. V and J calls and clone size are given by that table; D and trimming were obtained from the DNA. This sample lists around 150,000 clones; approximately 88% were detected once. The top ten clones comprise 3.9% of the sample.

V and J lose 5 bases and 1 base, and a span of 15 bases separates them. Reading from cysteine to phenylalanine, the CDR3 counts 16 amino acids. CDR3 DNA only is kept here, 48 bases in frame from base 1. According to the germline V gene, CDR1 reads SGHVS and CDR2 reads FNYEAQ. The clonotype was recovered from a woman aged 60-70 years who had recovered from COVID-19. The V and J genes are TRBV7-6 and TRBJ1-3; tentative D gene TRBD1, with 6 bases matching. The sequencing sample was made of peripheral blood. The CDR3 corresponds to CASSLGRDRSGNTIYF. Here is the DNA: TGTGCCAGCAGCCTTGGACGCGACAGGTCTGGAAACACCATATATTTT.